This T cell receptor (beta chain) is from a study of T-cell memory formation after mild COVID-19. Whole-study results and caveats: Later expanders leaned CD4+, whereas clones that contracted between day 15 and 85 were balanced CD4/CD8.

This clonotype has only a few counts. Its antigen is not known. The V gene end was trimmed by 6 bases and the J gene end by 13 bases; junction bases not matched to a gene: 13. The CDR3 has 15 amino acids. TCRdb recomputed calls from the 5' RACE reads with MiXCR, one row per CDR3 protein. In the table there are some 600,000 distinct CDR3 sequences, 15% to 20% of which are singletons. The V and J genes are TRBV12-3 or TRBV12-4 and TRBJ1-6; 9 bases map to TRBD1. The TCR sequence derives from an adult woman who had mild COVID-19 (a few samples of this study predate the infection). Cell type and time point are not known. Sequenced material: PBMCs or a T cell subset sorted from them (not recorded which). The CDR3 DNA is TGTGCCAGCAGGCCCGGCGGGACAGGGAATAGTCCCCTCCACTTT. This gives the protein CASRPGGTGNSPLHF.